This TCR beta chain was retrieved from a study of T cells after yellow fever vaccination. The CDR3 is made up of 15 amino acids. Germline trimming cut 1 base from V and 7 bases from J; bases unmatched to any gene: 1. From germline, CDR1 is SQVTM and CDR2 ANQGSEA. Using its own MiXCR run on the 5' RACE reads, TCRdb lists one record per CDR3 protein. The profile shows about 550,000 distinct CDR3 sequences, 15% to 20% of them singletons. The receptor's source is a man aged 30 to 39 who received the YFV17D yellow fever vaccine. The starting material was PBMCs, obtained 15 days after the yellow fever booster vaccination. This chain joins TRBV29-1 and TRBJ2-1; 16 nucleotides match TRBD2. CDR3 DNA sequence: TGCAGCGTTGAAGTGGGACTAGCGGGGGGGAATGAGCAGTTCTTC. Translated, it gives CSVEVGLAGGNEQFF.